The clone carrying this TCR beta chain was seen a single time. The entry originates in a study of CD8 T cells in Susac syndrome. RNA was extracted with the RNeasy kit, and a quantity of about 0.5 to 1 ug was reverse transcribed using random hexamers. TCRdb used MiXCR to reprocess the immunoSEQ multiplex PCR reads, holding one entry per CDR3 protein. The data contain roughly 130,000 distinct CDR3 sequences, about 96% of them seen just once; the ten biggest clones take up roughly 0.11%. The germline V gene has CDR1 LGHDT and CDR2 YNNKEL (reference sequence). The CDR3 runs to 13 residues. Trimming removed 1 base from V and 9 bases from J, with 10 bases in between.

Input material: CD4+ T cells from PBMCs. The sequence was obtained from a human donor in good health. V is TRBV3-1 and J is TRBJ2-4; D is unclear. CDR3 loop: CASSQGPRSIQYF. DNA for the CDR3: TGTGCCAGCAGCCAAGGGCCTAGGAGCATTCAGTACTTC.